This paragraph covers one T cell receptor beta chain sequence. The data were taken from a study of control samples from healthy donors and cancer patients. CDR1 is SQVTM, CDR2 ANQGSEA, per germline. The trim removed 7 bases at V and 5 bases at J, leaving 8 bases unmatched. This CDR3 comprises 13 residues. Profiling relied on immunoSEQ multiplex PCR, and the TCRdb table lists in-frame clones only, not all of them. Here the sample spans 140,000 to 150,000 clones, 80% to 95% being singletons. The TCR originated in a man between 18 and 29 years old in good health. The chain carries TRBV29-1 and TRBJ2-5; 9 bases line up with TRBD1. Material for sequencing was blood. The CDR3 sequence is CSGTGVFRETQYF. CDR3 nucleotides: TGCAGCGGGACAGGGGTTTTTCGGGAGACCCAGTACTTC.